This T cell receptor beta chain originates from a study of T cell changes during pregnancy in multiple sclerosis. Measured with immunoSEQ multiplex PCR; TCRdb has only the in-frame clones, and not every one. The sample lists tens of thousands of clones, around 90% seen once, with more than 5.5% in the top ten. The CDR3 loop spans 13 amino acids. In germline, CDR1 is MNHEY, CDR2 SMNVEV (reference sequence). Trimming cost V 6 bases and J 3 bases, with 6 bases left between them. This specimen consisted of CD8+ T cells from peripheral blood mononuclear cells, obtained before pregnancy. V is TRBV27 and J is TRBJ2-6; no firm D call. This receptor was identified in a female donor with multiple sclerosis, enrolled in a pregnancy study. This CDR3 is CASSPFGANVLTF. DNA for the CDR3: TGTGCCAGCAGCCCGTTTGGGGCCAACGTCCTGACTTTC.